Detailed here is one T cell receptor (beta chain). Its cognate antigen has yet to be identified. Within one base of it there is no much larger clone, and no base qualities were kept. The data derive from a study of blood T cell repertoires in COVID-19 (dated by TCRdb to between 2020 and 2021). About the study as a whole: Samples covering the acute and convalescent phases of COVID-19 were provided by collaborators in the United States, Italy and Spain. Where HLA class I and class II types were available, the types were taken from metadata supplied by the sample provider, not from assay-based typing. The sample metadata nearly always contained a de-identified subject ID, COVID-19 status, age in years and sex. The prospective study material was composed of cDNA or gDNA derived from T cells, B-cell-depleted T cells, or PBMCs. Samples came from the ongoing ImmuneRACE study (first 160 participants) plus 1,254 subjects from 6 global collaborators. The repertoires were released in a freely available public database meant as a resource for research on the immune response to SARS-CoV-2. Subjects who had been exposed to COVID-19, were actively infected with it, or had recovered from it provided the deeply sampled blood TCRbeta repertoires that made up the dataset.

The immunoSEQ Assay, a bias-controlled multiplex PCR, was used to amplify TCRbeta CDR3 regions from genomic DNA. The study's processing was this. The number of nucleated cells in each sample was estimated by amplification of reference gene primers within the assay. To quantify the absolute abundance of each unique TCRbeta CDR3 rearrangement, sequence reads were collapsed and filtered. Productive Simpson clonality was computed per sample as the square root of Simpson's diversity index over productive rearrangements. TCRdb took this table from immuneACCESS and kept in-frame rearrangements with V and J called. Such tables lack part of the clones; where checked against another copy, unresolved V genes explain under half of the gap, and the rest is unexplained. Clone size and V and J calls were adopted from that table, with D and trimming inferred from the DNA. Recorded for this sample are 100,000 to 140,000 clones; 80% to 85% of them occurred a single time. The ten biggest clones cover less than 5% of the sample.

Each collaborating institution followed its own protocols to collect whole blood in K2EDTA tubes. For TCRbeta analysis, collaborator samples were shipped as frozen whole blood, as isolated PBMCs, or as DNA extracted from either sample type. What the study reported, not specific to this receptor: The amount of clinical and demographic metadata varied by source and participant and was provided uncurated.

The CDR3 measures 16 amino acids from cysteine to phenylalanine. The CDR3 DNA has 48 bases and is translated from base 1. From the germline V gene (reference sequence), CDR1 is SEHNR and CDR2 is FQNEAQ. V and J lose 8 bases and 4 bases, and a span of 18 bases separates them. The sequence links TRBV7-9 to TRBJ2-6; TRBD1 is a possible D gene, resting on 6 matching bases. The TCR originated in a human donor in a cohort sampled during active COVID-19. Sequencing used peripheral blood. The CDR3 has the sequence CASGPQMGAGANVLTF. The nucleotide sequence reads TGTGCCAGCGGGCCGCAGATGGGGGCGGGGGCCAACGTCCTGACTTTC.